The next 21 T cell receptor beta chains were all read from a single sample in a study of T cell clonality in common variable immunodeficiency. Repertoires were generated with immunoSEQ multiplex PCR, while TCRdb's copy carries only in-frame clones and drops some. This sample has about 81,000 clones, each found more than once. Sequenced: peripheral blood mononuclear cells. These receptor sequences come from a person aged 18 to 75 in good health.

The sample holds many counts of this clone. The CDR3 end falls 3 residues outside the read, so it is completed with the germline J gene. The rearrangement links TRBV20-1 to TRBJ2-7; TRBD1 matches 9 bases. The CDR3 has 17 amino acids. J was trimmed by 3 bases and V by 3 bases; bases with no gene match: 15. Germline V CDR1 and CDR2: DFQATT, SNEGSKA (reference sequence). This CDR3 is CSARQGQGEISIYEQYF. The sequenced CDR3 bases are TGCAGTGCTAGGCAGGGACAGGGTGAAATCTCGATCTACGAG.

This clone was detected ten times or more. CDR3 region: CASSLSGSSYEQYF. The CDR3 DNA, read in part, is TGTGCCAGCAGCCTTAGCGGGAGCTCCTACGAG. The genes are TRBV7-2 and TRBJ2-7, with 9 bases fitting TRBD2. The missing CDR3 end, 3 residues past where the read stops, is filled in from the germline J gene. Germline loops: CDR1 SGHTA, CDR2 FQGNSA. There are 14 residues in the CDR3. The J segment lost 0 bases and the V segment lost 5 bases, leaving 2 bases of the junction unmatched.

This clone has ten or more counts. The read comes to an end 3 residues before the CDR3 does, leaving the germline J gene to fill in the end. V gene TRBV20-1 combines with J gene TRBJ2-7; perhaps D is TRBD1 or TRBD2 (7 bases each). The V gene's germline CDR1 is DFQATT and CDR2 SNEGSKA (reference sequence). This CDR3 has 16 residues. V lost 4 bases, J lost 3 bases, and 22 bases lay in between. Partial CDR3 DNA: TGCAGTGCTAAGCCCGAAGGGGGCGGGAGAATCTACGAG. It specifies CSAKPEGGGRIYE. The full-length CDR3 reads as CSAKPEGGGRIYEQYF.

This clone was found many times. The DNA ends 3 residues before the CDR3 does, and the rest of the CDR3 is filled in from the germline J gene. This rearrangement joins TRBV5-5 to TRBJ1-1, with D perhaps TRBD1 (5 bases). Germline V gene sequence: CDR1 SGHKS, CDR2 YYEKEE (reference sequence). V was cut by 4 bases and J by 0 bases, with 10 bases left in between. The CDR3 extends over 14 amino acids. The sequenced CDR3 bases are TGTGCCAGCAGCCTGGGGCATTTGAACACTGAA. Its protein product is CASSLGHLNTE. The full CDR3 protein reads CASSLGHLNTEAFF.

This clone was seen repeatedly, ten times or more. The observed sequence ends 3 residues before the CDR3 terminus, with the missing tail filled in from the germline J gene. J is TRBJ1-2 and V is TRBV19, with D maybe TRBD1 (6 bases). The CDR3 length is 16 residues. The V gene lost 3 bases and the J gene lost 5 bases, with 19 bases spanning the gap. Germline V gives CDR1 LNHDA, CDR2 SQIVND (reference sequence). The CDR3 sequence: CASSMRQGMGGYGYTF. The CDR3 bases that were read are TGTGCCAGTAGTATGCGGCAGGGGATGGGAGGGTATGGC.

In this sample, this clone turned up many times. CDR3: CASSFQGAGGNIQYF. The sequenced part of the CDR3 DNA is TGTGCCAGTAGTTTTCAAGGCGCGGGAGGGAACATT. The rearrangement uses TRBV19 and TRBJ2-4, with 9 bases matching TRBD2. Sequencing ends 3 residues short of the CDR3 end; the germline J gene provides the rest. From germline, CDR1 is LNHDA and CDR2 SQIVND (reference sequence). V gave up 5 bases and J gave up 7 bases; unmatched junction bases: 9. The CDR3 loop spans 15 amino acids.

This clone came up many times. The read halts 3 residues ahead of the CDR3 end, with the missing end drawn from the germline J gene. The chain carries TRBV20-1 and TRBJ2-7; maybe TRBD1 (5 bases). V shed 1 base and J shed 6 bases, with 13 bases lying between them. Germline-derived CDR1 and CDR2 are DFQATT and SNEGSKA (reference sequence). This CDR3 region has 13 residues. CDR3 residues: CSARGGGQIEQYF. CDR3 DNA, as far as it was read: TGCAGTGCTAGAGGTGGCGGACAAATCGAG.

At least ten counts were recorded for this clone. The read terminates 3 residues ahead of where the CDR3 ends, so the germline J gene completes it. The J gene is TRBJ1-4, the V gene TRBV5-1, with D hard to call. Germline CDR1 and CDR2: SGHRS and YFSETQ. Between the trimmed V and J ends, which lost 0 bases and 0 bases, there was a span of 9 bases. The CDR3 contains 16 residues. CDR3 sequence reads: CASSLAGSATNEKLFF. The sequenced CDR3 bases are TGCGCCAGCAGCTTGGCCGGGTCCGCAACTAATGAAAAA.

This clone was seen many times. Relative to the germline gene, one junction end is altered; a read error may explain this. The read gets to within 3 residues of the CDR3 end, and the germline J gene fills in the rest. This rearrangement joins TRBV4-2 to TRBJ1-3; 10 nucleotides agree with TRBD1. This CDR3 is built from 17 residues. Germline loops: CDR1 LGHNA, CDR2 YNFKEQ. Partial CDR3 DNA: TGCGCCAGCAGCCACTCCTCCGGGACAGGGGCTGGAAACACC. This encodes CASSHSSGTGAGNT. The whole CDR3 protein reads CASSHSSGTGAGNTIYF.

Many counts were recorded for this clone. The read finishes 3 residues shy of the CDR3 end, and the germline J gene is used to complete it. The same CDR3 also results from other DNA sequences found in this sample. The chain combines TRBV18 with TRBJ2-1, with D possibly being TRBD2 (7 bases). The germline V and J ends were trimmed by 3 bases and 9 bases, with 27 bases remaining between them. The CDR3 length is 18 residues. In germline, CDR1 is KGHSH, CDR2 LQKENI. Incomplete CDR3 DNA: TGTGCCAGCTCACCTCCTTGGGGGGGGCGGGTATTCCCTCGTGAG. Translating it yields CASSPPWGGRVFPRE. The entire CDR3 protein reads CASSPPWGGRVFPREQFF.

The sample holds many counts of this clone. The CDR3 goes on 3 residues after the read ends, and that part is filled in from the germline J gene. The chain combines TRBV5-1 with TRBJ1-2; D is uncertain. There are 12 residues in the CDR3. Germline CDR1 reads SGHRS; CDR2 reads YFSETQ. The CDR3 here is CASSLVSHGYTF. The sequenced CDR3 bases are TGCGCCAGCAGCTTGGTAAGCCACGGC.

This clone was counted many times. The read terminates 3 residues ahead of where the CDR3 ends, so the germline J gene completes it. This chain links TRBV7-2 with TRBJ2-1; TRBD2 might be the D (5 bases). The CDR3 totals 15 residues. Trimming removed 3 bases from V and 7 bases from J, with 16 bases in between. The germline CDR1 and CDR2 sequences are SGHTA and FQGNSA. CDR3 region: CASSFGLDVKNEQFF. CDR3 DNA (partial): TGTGCCAGCAGCTTTGGACTGGACGTCAAGAATGAG. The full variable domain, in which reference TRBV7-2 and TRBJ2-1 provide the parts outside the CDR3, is GAGVSQSPSNKVTEKGKDVELRCDPISGHTALYWYRQSLGQGLEFLIYFQGNSAPDKSGLPSDRFSAERTGGSVSTLTIQRTQQEDSAVYLCASSFGLDVKNEQFFGPGTRLTVL.

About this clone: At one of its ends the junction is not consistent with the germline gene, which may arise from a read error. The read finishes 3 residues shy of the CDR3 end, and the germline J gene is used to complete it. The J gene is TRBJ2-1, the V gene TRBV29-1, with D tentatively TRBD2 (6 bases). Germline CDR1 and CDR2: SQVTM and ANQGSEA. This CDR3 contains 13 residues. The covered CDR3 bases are TGCAGCAGCGGGTCGGGCCCCTACAGTGAG. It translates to CSSGSGPYSE. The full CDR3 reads CSSGSGPYSEQFF.

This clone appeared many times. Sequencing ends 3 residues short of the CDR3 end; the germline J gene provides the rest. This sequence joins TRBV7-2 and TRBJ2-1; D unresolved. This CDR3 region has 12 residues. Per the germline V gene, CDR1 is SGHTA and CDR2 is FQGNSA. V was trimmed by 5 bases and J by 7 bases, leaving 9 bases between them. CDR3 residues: CASSPWRNEQFF. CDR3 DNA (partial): TGTGCCAGCAGCCCCTGGCGGAATGAG.

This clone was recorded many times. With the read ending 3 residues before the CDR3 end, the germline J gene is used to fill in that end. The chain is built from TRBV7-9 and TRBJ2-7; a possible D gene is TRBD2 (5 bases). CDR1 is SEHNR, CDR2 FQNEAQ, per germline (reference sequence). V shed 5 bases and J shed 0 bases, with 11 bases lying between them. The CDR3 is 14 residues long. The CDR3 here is CASSLSGTSYEQYF. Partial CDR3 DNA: TGTGCCAGCAGCCTGAGCGGCACCTCCTACGAG.

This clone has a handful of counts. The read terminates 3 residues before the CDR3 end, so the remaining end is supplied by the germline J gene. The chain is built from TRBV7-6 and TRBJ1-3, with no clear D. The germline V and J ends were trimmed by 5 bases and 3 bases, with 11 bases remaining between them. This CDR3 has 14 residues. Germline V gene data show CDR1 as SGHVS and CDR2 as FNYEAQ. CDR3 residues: CASSRTVNGNTIYF. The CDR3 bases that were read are TGTGCCAGCAGCAGAACGGTGAATGGAAACACC.

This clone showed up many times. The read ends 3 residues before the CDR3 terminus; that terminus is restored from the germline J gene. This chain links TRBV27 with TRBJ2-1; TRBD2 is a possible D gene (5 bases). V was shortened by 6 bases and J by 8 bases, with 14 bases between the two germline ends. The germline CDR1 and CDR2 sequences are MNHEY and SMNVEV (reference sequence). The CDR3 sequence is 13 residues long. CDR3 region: CASRKLGWDEQFF. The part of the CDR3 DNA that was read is TGTGCCAGCAGAAAACTAGGTTGGGATGAG.

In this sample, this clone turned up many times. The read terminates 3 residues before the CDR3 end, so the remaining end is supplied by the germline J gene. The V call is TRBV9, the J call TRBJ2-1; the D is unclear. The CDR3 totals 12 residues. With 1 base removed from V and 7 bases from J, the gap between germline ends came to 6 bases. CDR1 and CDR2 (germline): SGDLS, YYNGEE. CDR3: CASSVSRNEQFF. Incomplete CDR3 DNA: TGTGCCAGCAGCGTATCGAGGAATGAG.

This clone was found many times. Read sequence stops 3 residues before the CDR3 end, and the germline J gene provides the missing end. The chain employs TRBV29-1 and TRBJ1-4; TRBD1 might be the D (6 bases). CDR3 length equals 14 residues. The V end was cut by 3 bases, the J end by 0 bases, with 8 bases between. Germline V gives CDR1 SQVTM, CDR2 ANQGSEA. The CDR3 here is CSVETGPTNEKLFF. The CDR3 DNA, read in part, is TGCAGCGTTGAGACAGGCCCAACTAATGAAAAA.

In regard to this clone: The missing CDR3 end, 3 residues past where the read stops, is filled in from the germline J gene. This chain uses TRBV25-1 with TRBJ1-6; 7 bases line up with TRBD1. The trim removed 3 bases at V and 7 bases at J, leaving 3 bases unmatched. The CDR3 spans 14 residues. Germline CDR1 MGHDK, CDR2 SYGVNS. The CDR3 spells CASSEVRGNSPLHF. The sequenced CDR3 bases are TGTGCCAGCAGTGAGGTCAGGGGGAATTCACCC.

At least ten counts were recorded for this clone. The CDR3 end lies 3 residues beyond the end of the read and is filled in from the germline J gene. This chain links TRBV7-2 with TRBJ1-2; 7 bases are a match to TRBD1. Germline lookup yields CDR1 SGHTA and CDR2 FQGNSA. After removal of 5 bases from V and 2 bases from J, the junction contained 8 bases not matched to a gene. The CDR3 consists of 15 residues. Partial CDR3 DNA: TGTGCCAGCAGCGGCCGACAGGGCGGGAACTATGGC. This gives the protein CASSGRQGGNYG. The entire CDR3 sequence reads CASSGRQGGNYGYTF. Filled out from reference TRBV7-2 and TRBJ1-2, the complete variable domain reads GAGVSQSPSNKVTEKGKDVELRCDPISGHTALYWYRQSLGQGLEFLIYFQGNSAPDKSGLPSDRFSAERTGGSVSTLTIQRTQQEDSAVYLCASSGRQGGNYGYTFGSGTRLTVV.